Below are 17 T cell receptor beta chains sequenced from a single sample in a study of graft-versus-host responses after intestinal transplantation. These receptors have no identified antigens. Clones were sequenced by immunoSEQ multiplex PCR, and TCRdb holds only the in-frame ones, with some missing. This sample has 25,000 to 35,000 clones, with 70% to 85% found just once. Sequences were derived from unstimulated CD8+ T cells sorted from spleen or lymph node cells, sampled before intestinal transplant. The receptors here all came from a human donor who received an intestinal transplant.

The chain is built from TRBV6-5 and TRBJ1-1; 7 bases are shared with TRBD1. The CDR3 covers 13 residues. The V gene end was trimmed by 5 bases and the J gene end by 6 bases; junction bases not matched to a gene: 6. CDR1 MNHEY and CDR2 SVGAGI come from the germline V gene. The CDR3 is CASSPQTGSEAFF. The CDR3 bases are TGTGCCAGCAGTCCCCAGACAGGGTCTGAAGCTTTCTTT.

This sequence joins TRBV4-2 and TRBJ2-7; maybe TRBD2 (6 bases). CDR3 size: 13 residues. V was pared by 1 base and J by 6 bases, with 10 bases between. Germline V lookup: CDR1 LGHNA, CDR2 YNFKEQ. The CDR3 protein is CASSQGGDPEQYF. The CDR3, as DNA: TGTGCCAGCAGCCAAGGGGGGGACCCCGAGCAGTACTTC.

V and J are TRBV14 and TRBJ2-3; 7 positions agree with TRBD1. The length of the CDR3 is 15 residues. Germline V gene lookup returns CDR1 SGHDN and CDR2 FVKESK. With 6 bases clipped from V and 0 bases from J, the junction kept 6 bases outside the gene matches. In DNA form, the CDR3 reads TGTGCCAGCAGTCCAGCAGGGGGTAGCACAGATACGCAGTATTTT. Amino acids: CASSPAGGSTDTQYF.

The chain combines TRBV9 with TRBJ2-5, with TRBD2 matching over 7 bases. The CDR3 contains 14 residues. The V segment lost 4 bases and the J segment 5 bases; nucleotides outside the gene matches: 8. Germline lookup yields CDR1 SGDLS and CDR2 YYNGEE. CDR3 residues: CASSPGEGAETQYF. CDR3 nucleotides: TGTGCCAGCAGCCCGGGGGAGGGCGCGGAGACCCAGTACTTC.

This chain connects TRBV19 to TRBJ1-5, with D unresolved. CDR3 length equals 13 residues. Germline V gene sequence: CDR1 LNHDA, CDR2 SQIVND (reference sequence). The V gene lost 7 bases and the J gene lost 4 bases, with 11 bases spanning the gap. CDR3 sequence: CASNEALNQPQHF. DNA for the CDR3: TGTGCCAGTAACGAGGCCCTAAATCAGCCCCAGCATTTT.

J is TRBJ2-2 and V is TRBV27; D gene unclear. The germline V gene has CDR1 MNHEY and CDR2 SMNVEV (reference sequence). The CDR3 totals 11 residues. Trimming took off 6 bases at V and 7 bases at J, with 6 bases between the two ends. The CDR3 bases are TGTGCCAGCAGCTTCGGCGGGGAGCTGTTTTTT. Translation gives CASSFGGELFF.

The chain joins TRBV7-9 to TRBJ2-3; 7 nucleotides align to TRBD1. V gave up 6 bases and J gave up 5 bases; unmatched junction bases: 11. The germline gives CDR1 SEHNR, CDR2 FQNEAQ (reference sequence). The CDR3 has 15 residues. Here the CDR3 DNA reads TGTGCCAGCAGTCAAAAGACAGGGTTGGGAGATACGCAGTATTTT. It codes for CASSQKTGLGDTQYF.

This chain connects TRBV9 to TRBJ2-3, with D possibly being TRBD2 (6 bases). This CDR3 has 17 residues. V gave up 0 bases and J gave up 2 bases, with 16 bases separating them. Per the germline V gene, CDR1 is SGDLS and CDR2 is YYNGEE. CDR3 bases: TGTGCCAGCAGCGTAGTCCCGGCGGGGCTTCTCACAGATACGCAGTATTTT. Translated: CASSVVPAGLLTDTQYF.

The chain carries TRBV27 and TRBJ2-3; D remains ambiguous. Germline V gene lookup returns CDR1 MNHEY and CDR2 SMNVEV (reference sequence). This CDR3 is built from 15 residues. Trimming left V 2 bases short and J 5 bases short, with 14 bases between. The CDR3 DNA reads as TGTGCCAGCAGTTTACCAGCGAGTGGCGTAGATACGCAGTATTTT. Translation: CASSLPASGVDTQYF.

V is TRBV7-9 and J is TRBJ2-5; perhaps TRBD1 as D (5 bases). The CDR3 contains 14 residues. Per the germline V gene, CDR1 is SEHNR and CDR2 is FQNEAQ (reference sequence). V shed 2 bases and J shed 2 bases, with 9 bases lying between them. CDR3 in amino acids: CASSLPQAQETQYF. The DNA of the CDR3 is TGTGCCAGCAGCTTACCACAGGCACAAGAGACCCAGTACTTC.

This chain links TRBV2 with TRBJ1-1, with 9 nucleotides matching TRBD1. V was clipped by 6 bases and J by 3 bases; unmatched bases: 2. This CDR3 contains 13 residues. The germline V gene encodes CDR1 SNHLY and CDR2 FYNNEI. The DNA of the CDR3 is TGTGCCAGCAGAACAGGGGGCTACACTGAAGCTTTCTTT. Its translation is CASRTGGYTEAFF.

The chain employs TRBV6-5 and TRBJ2-1; 7 nucleotides line up with TRBD1. With V trimmed by 6 bases and J by 5 bases, 10 bases remained unmatched. The CDR3 spans 15 residues. CDR1 is MNHEY, CDR2 SVGAGI, per germline. The CDR3 DNA follows: TGTGCCAGCAGCCTAGGCCAGGGGGAGAACAATGAGCAGTTCTTC. It encodes CASSLGQGENNEQFF.

The gene calls are TRBV2 and TRBJ1-1; D is perhaps TRBD1 (6 bases). The CDR3 has 14 residues. Per the germline V gene, CDR1 is SNHLY and CDR2 is FYNNEI. The V and J ends lost 2 bases and 1 base respectively, with 8 bases between them. The CDR3 DNA reads TGTGCCAGCAGTGAAACAGGGCAGAACACTGAAGCTTTCTTT. Protein product: CASSETGQNTEAFF.

V and J are TRBV7-9 and TRBJ2-7; the D is unclear. The ends were cut back, 6 bases at V and 2 bases at J, with 17 bases in the middle. The CDR3 has 15 residues. The germline gives CDR1 SEHNR, CDR2 FQNEAQ (reference sequence). In DNA, the CDR3 is TGTGCCAGCAGTGGGTCGGGTTCACCCGCCTACGAGCAGTACTTC. Amino acid sequence: CASSGSGSPAYEQYF.

This clone was recorded once. The rearrangement joins TRBV19 to TRBJ2-7; 12 bases match TRBD2. With V trimmed by 4 bases and J by 2 bases, 0 bases remained unmatched. This CDR3 comprises 14 residues. Germline CDR1 is LNHDA and CDR2 is SQIVND (reference sequence). The CDR3 is CASSTSGGAYEQYF. CDR3 DNA: TGTGCCAGTAGTACTAGCGGGGGGGCCTACGAGCAGTACTTC.

The J gene is TRBJ1-2, the V gene TRBV5-4; no clear D gene. Germline CDR1 and CDR2: SGHNT and YYREEE (reference sequence). The CDR3 is made up of 15 amino acids. V gave up 0 bases and J gave up 6 bases, with 15 bases separating them. In DNA, the CDR3 is TGTGCCAGCAGCTTGGTCGTAGGCGGGAACCATGGCTACACCTTC. It yields the protein CASSLVVGGNHGYTF.

The CDR3 reads CASSKWATLELAKNIQYF. CDR3 nucleotide sequence: TGTGCCAGCAGTAAGTGGGCAACCCTCGAATTAGCCAAAAACATTCAGTACTTC. The rearrangement links TRBV28 to TRBJ2-4; no clear D. Trimming removed 5 bases from V and 0 bases from J, with 20 bases in between. Germline CDR1 is MDHEN and CDR2 is SYDVKM. This CDR3 has 18 amino acids.